Below, 13 T cell receptor beta chains from the same sample are listed, as sequenced in a study of CD8+ T cells in alopecia areata. RNA extraction was followed by reverse transcription into cDNA, which acted as the sequencing template. TCRdb's table, derived via immunoSEQ multiplex PCR, lists solely in-frame clones and lacks some. The table has about 290,000 clones, nearly 60% seen once; the top ten hold less than 2%. Treatment of the sample: oral pan-JAK inhibitor, 5-10 mg twice daily. The sequencing here drew on CD4+ T cells sorted from blood, taken at week 24, from a patient treated with tofacitinib. These receptors came from a human donor with alopecia areata.

The sample holds many counts of this clone. The rearrangement links TRBV30 to TRBJ2-1, with 9 bases identical to TRBD2. The CDR3 covers 14 residues. Germline trimming cut 3 bases from V and 5 bases from J; bases unmatched to any gene: 5. Germline assignment: CDR1 GTSNPN and CDR2 SVGIG (reference sequence). CDR3 sequence (DNA): TGTGCCTGGAGCGGGGGACTAGCAAACAATGAGCAGTTCTTC. Its protein product is CAWSGGLANNEQFF.

This clone was seen just once. The chain carries TRBV4-3 and TRBJ1-2; no reliable D call. Trimming cost V 2 bases and J 1 base, with 14 bases left between them. The CDR3 runs to 16 residues. In germline, CDR1 is LGHNA, CDR2 YSLEER. The CDR3 DNA is TGCGCCAGCAGCCAAATTTACCAATTGATTAACTATGGCTACACCTTC. Protein sequence: CASSQIYQLINYGYTF.

The sample holds a few counts of this clone. The V call is TRBV7-9, the J call TRBJ2-5, with unresolved D. Germline CDR1 SEHNR, CDR2 FQNEAQ (reference sequence). V was trimmed by 5 bases and J by 3 bases, leaving 4 bases between them. There are 11 residues in the CDR3. Here the CDR3 reads CASSPKETQYF. CDR3 in DNA: TGTGCCAGCAGCCCGAAAGAGACCCAGTACTTC.

A few counts support this clone. The chain links TRBV25-1 to TRBJ1-2, with D possibly being TRBD1 (6 bases). The V end was cut by 4 bases, the J end by 2 bases, with 14 bases between. The CDR3 is 15 residues long. The germline V gene encodes CDR1 MGHDK and CDR2 SYGVNS. CDR3 protein: CASSVQGTGNYGYTF. CDR3 DNA: TGTGCCAGCAGTGTCCAGGGGACGGGGAACTATGGCTACACCTTC.

The genes are TRBV14 and TRBJ2-3; perhaps TRBD2 as D (6 bases). The V end lost 6 bases, the J end lost 1 base, and 11 bases lay between the germline ends. This CDR3 comprises 14 residues. Germline V gives CDR1 SGHDN, CDR2 FVKESK. CDR3 loop: CASSQLAGTDTQYF. The CDR3 nucleotides are TGTGCCAGCAGTCAACTAGCCGGCACAGATACGCAGTATTTT.

There are a few counts of this clone. The chain is built from TRBV28 and TRBJ1-1, with 7 nucleotides matching TRBD1. The CDR3 consists of 13 residues. The ends lost 6 bases at V and 4 bases at J; junction bases unmatched: 5. Germline loops: CDR1 MDHEN, CDR2 SYDVKM. The CDR3 here is CASRGGRGTEAFF. CDR3 nucleotide sequence: TGTGCCAGCAGAGGGGGCCGGGGCACTGAAGCTTTCTTT.

This clone was seen more than once but under ten times. The chain uses TRBV5-5 and TRBJ2-2; possibly TRBD1 for D (6 bases). Germline CDR1 and CDR2: SGHKS and YYEKEE (reference sequence). Trimming pared 0 bases from V and 4 bases from J, leaving 13 bases between. The CDR3 totals 16 residues. CDR3 sequence reads: CASSLVDRRGTGELFF. CDR3 bases: TGTGCCAGCAGCTTGGTCGACAGGCGAGGCACCGGGGAGCTGTTTTTT.

This CDR3 is CASSVGDSPTSPYGYTF. The CDR3 DNA reads as TGTGCCAGCAGCGTTGGGGACAGCCCCACTTCACCCTATGGCTACACCTTC. The chain uses TRBV9 and TRBJ1-2, with TRBD1 matching over 7 bases. Germline V gene data show CDR1 as SGDLS and CDR2 as YYNGEE. The CDR3 totals 17 residues. With 2 bases clipped from V and 4 bases from J, the junction kept 14 bases outside the gene matches.

J is TRBJ2-7 and V is TRBV9; TRBD1 agrees at 10 bases. The CDR3 has 15 amino acids. Germline CDR1 reads SGDLS; CDR2 reads YYNGEE. The ends lost 1 base at V and 5 bases at J; junction bases unmatched: 6. In nucleotides, the CDR3 is TGTGCCAGCAGCGTAATGGGGACAGGGGAAGACGAGCAGTACTTC. Translation gives CASSVMGTGEDEQYF.

This clone was seen only a few times. This sequence joins TRBV7-2 and TRBJ2-6; D is undetermined. Trimming took 5 bases from V and 2 from J, leaving 13 bases between them. CDR3 size: 16 residues. Per the germline V gene, CDR1 is SGHTA and CDR2 is FQGNSA. The CDR3 DNA follows: TGTGCCAGCAGCCCGTGGGGATCCACTGGGGCCAACGTCCTGACTTTC. Translated, it gives CASSPWGSTGANVLTF.

This chain links TRBV6-5 with TRBJ2-7, with D maybe TRBD1 (7 bases). This CDR3 region has 15 residues. The germline CDR1 and CDR2 sequences are MNHEY and SVGAGI. Trimming stripped 8 bases from V and 4 bases from J, with 21 bases between. The CDR3 loop reads CASGTSDRASYEQYF. The CDR3, as DNA: TGTGCCAGCGGGACTTCAGACAGGGCATCTTACGAGCAGTACTTC.

The chain joins TRBV6-5 to TRBJ2-3; a weak D match, TRBD2 (6 bases). V lost 2 bases to trimming and J lost 2 bases, with 11 bases between them. Germline V lookup: CDR1 MNHEY, CDR2 SVGAGI. This CDR3 contains 15 residues. CDR3 loop: CASSYRGSLTDTQYF. The CDR3 DNA reads as TGTGCCAGCAGTTACCGGGGGTCGCTCACAGATACGCAGTATTTT.

V usage is TRBV15 and J usage is TRBJ1-2; D ambiguous. The CDR3 is made up of 14 amino acids. Germline loops: CDR1 LNHNV, CDR2 YYDKDF (reference sequence). Trimming took 4 bases from V and 0 from J, leaving 9 bases between them. Here the CDR3 DNA reads TGTGCCACCAGCAAAGGGAACTCTAACTATGGCTACACCTTC. Translated: CATSKGNSNYGYTF.